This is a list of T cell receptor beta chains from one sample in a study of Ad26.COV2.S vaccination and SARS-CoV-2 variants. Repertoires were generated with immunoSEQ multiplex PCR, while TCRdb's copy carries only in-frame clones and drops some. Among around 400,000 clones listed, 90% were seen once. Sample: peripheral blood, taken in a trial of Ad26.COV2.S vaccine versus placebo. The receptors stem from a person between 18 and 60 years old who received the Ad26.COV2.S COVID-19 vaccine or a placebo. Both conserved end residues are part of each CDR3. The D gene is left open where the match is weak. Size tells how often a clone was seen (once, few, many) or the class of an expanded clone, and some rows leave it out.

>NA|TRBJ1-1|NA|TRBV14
TGTGCCAGCAGCCAATTGGGCCGGGACGGTGAAGCTTTCTTT
CASSQLGRDGEAFF
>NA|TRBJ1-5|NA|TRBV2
TGTGCCAGCAGTTTAGACGGGTTTCGGGAGCCCCAGCATTTT
CASSLDGFREPQHF
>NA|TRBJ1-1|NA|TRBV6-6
TGTGCCAGCAGTTACTCGGGACGGAACACTGAAGCTTTCTTT
CASSYSGRNTEAFF
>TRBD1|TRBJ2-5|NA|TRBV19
TGTGCCAGTAGTAGGGGGACAGGGAGACAAGAGACCCAGTACTTC
CASSRGTGRQETQYF
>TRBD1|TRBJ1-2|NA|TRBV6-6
TGTGCCAGCAGGCGGGGACGACAGGGGGTTCACTATGGCTACACCTTC
CASRRGRQGVHYGYTF
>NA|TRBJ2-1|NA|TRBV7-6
TGTGCCAGCAGCCGGGATAGCTCCTACAATGAGCAGTTCTTC
CASSRDSSYNEQFF
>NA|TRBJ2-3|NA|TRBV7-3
TGTGCCAGCAGCTTAGAGGGGCGGATAGGCACAGATACGCAGTATTTT
CASSLEGRIGTDTQYF
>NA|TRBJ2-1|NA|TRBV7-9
TGTGCCAGCAGCTTAACCCTAGCTTGGGCCACACACAATGAGCAGTTCTTC
CASSLTLAWATHNEQFF
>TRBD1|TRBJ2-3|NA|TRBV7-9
TGTGCCAGCAGTCCCGGACAGGGGGCTCCTGATTTCACAGATACGCAGTATTTT
CASSPGQGAPDFTDTQYF
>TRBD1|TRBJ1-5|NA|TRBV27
TGTGCCAGCAACCGGAGCTCCCGGGACAGGGGGGAAGGCAATCAGCCCCAGCATTTT
CASNRSSRDRGEGNQPQHF
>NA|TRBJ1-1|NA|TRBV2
TGTGCCAGCACCCAAGATGGAAAATACACTGAAGCTTTCTTT
CASTQDGKYTEAFF
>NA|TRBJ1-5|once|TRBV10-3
TGTGCCATCAGTGAGTCAATGGCGGCTTGGCAGAGCAATCAGCCCCAGCATTTT
CAISESMAAWQSNQPQHF
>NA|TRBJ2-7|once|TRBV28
TGTGCCAGCATCCCTAGCCCCAACCCTGCACACGAGCAGTACTTC
CASIPSPNPAHEQYF
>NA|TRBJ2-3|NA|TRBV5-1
TGCGCCAGCAGCTTGAATCAGAATGGGGATACGCAGTATTTT
CASSLNQNGDTQYF
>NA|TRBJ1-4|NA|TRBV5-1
TGCGCCAGCAGCTTTGGACTCCGAGCGGGGACTAATGAAAAACTGTTTTTT
CASSFGLRAGTNEKLFF
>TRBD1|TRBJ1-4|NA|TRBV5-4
TGTGCCAGCAGCAGGACAGGGGCGGCAACTAATGAAAAACTGTTTTTT
CASSRTGAATNEKLFF
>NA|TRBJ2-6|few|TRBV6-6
TGTGCCAGCAGTCCCTGGGGGACCACCAATTCTGGGGCCAACGTCCTGACTTTC
CASSPWGTTNSGANVLTF
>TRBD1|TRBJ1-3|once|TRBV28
TGTGCCAGCAGTGGGCCGGGACAGGGAAGTGGAAACACCATATATTTT
CASSGPGQGSGNTIYF
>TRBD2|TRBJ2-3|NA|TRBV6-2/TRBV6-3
TGTGCCAGCAGTTACCTCCCCACTAGCGGGACGACAGATACGCAGTATTTT
CASSYLPTSGTTDTQYF
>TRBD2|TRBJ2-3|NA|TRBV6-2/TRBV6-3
TGTGCCAGCAGTTACTCGTGGGCTAGCGGCCACACAGATACGCAGTATTTT
CASSYSWASGHTDTQYF
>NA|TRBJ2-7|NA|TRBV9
TGTGCCAGCAGCGCCGACGGCTACGAGCAGTACTTC
CASSADGYEQYF
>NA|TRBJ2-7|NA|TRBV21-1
TGTGCCAGCAGCGGACTTGCCCGGGACTCCTACGAGCAGTACTTC
CASSGLARDSYEQYF
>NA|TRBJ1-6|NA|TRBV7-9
TGTGCCAGCAGCTTACCGCCCGGGACAACGAATAATTCACCCCTCCACTTT
CASSLPPGTTNNSPLHF
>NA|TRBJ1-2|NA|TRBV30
TGTGCCTGGAGTGTACATGGGCGGGGATCCTATGGCTACACCTTC
CAWSVHGRGSYGYTF
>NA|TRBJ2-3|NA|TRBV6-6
TGTGCCAGCAGGTCCAGGGACACAGATACGCAGTATTTT
CASRSRDTDTQYF
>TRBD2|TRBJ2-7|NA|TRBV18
TGTGCCAGCTCACTACGCGGTACTAGCGGGAGCGCCTACGAGCAGTACTTC
CASSLRGTSGSAYEQYF
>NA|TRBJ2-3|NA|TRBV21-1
TGTGCCAGCAGCACTCCTCAACGCGGTTGCATCACAGATACGCAGTATTTT
CASSTPQRGCITDTQYF
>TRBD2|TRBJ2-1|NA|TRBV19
TGTGCCAGTAGTATTCATCCCCCAATAATTGGCGGGAGAAGGAATGAGCAGTTCTTC
CASSIHPPIIGGRRNEQFF
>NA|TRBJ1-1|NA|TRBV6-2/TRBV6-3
TGTGCCAGCAGTTACTCGCGGGGGAACACTGAAGCTTTCTTT
CASSYSRGNTEAFF
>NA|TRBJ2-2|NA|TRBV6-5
TGTGCCAGCAGGAACGGGGTCGGTAACACCGGGGAGCTGTTTTTT
CASRNGVGNTGELFF
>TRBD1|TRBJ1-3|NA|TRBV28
TGTGCCAGCAGTACCCGGGACAGGGGTAACACCATATATTTT
CASSTRDRGNTIYF
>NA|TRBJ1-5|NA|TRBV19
TGTGCCAGTAGTATGGGGGGTACTTTGAATCAGCCCCAGCATTTT
CASSMGGTLNQPQHF
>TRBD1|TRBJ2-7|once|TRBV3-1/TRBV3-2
TGTGCCAGCAGCCAGATCAGACAGGGTTACGAGCAGTACTTC
CASSQIRQGYEQYF
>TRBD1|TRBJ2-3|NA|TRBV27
TGTGCCAGCAGTACCCGACAGGGGGCGAGCACAGATACGCAGTATTTT
CASSTRQGASTDTQYF
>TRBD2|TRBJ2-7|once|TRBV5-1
TGCGCCAGCAGCCCAACAAGGACTAGCGGCCACTCCTACGAGCAGTACTTC
CASSPTRTSGHSYEQYF
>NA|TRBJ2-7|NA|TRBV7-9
TGTGCCAGCAGCTTGGGAGGAGTGGCCTACGAGCAGTACTTC
CASSLGGVAYEQYF
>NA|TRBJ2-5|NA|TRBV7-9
TGTGCCAGCAGCTTAGAGGGGGGATTGGAGACCCAGTACTTC
CASSLEGGLETQYF
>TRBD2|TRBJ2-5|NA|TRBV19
TGTGCCAGTAGTATAGGGGTAGCGGGAGGTGAGACCCAGTACTTC
CASSIGVAGGETQYF
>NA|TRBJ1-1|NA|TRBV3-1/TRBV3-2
TGTGCCAGCAGCCTTGAGAACACTGAAGCTTTCTTT
CASSLENTEAFF
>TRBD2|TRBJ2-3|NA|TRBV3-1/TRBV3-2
TGTGCCAGCAGCCCGGGGACTAGTTCCACAGATACGCAGTATTTT
CASSPGTSSTDTQYF